Presented here are 7 T cell receptor beta chains from one specimen sequenced in a study of cytotoxic CD8 clonotypes in ibrutinib-treated CLL. Here immunoSEQ multiplex PCR was the method, and the copy in TCRdb shows in-frame clones only, minus some. The repertoire includes approximately 300,000 clones, about 77% of them detected once, and about 6.3% sits in the top ten. Sequenced material: PBMCs, taken before ibrutinib treatment. These receptors were collected from a human donor with chronic lymphocytic leukemia.

This chain uses TRBV28 with TRBJ2-2, with TRBD2 matching over 13 bases. The germline V gene encodes CDR1 MDHEN and CDR2 SYDVKM. The V segment lost 3 bases and the J segment 8 bases; nucleotides outside the gene matches: 12. CDR3 length: 18 residues. DNA for the CDR3: TGTGCCAGCAGTTTCCCACTAGCGGGAGGGCCTCGTTCTGGGGAGCTGTTTTTT. Amino acids: CASSFPLAGGPRSGELFF.

The chain uses TRBV19 and TRBJ2-2; D is unresolved. Germline V gene lookup returns CDR1 LNHDA and CDR2 SQIVND (reference sequence). Trimming pared 3 bases from V and 7 bases from J, leaving 9 bases between. The CDR3 length is 13 residues. As DNA, the CDR3 is TGTGCCAGTAGTATCCCGGTTGGCGGGGAGCTGTTTTTT. It is translated as CASSIPVGGELFF.

As to this clone: The junction does not match germline at one end; this may be a read error. The chain carries TRBV7-7 and TRBJ2-7, with TRBD2 matching 9 bases. Per the germline V gene, CDR1 is SSHAT and CDR2 is FNYEAQ (reference sequence). This CDR3 has 15 amino acids. The CDR3 nucleotides are TGTGCTAGCAGCTTAAGGGCGGGAGGGACCTACGAGCAGTACTTC. Translation: CASSLRAGGTYEQYF.

The chain is built from TRBV2 and TRBJ2-1, with D perhaps TRBD2 (6 bases). Germline V gene data show CDR1 as SNHLY and CDR2 as FYNNEI. The CDR3 is 15 amino acids. V lost 3 bases and J lost 0, with 9 bases in between. Here the CDR3 reads CASSDETSSYNEQFF. In DNA, the CDR3 is TGTGCCAGCAGTGACGAGACTAGCTCCTACAATGAGCAGTTCTTC. Looking up the rest from reference TRBV2 and TRBJ2-1 gives the full variable domain: EPEVTQTPSHQVTQMGQEVILRCVPISNHLYFYWYRQILGQKVEFLVSFYNNEISEKSEIFDDQFSVERPDGSNFTLKIRSTKLEDSAMYFCASSDETSSYNEQFFGPGTRLTVL.

V and J are TRBV5-1 and TRBJ2-5; 11 bases line up with TRBD2. This CDR3 has 16 residues. After removal of 4 bases from V and 0 bases from J, the junction contained 5 bases not matched to a gene. CDR1 SGHRS and CDR2 YFSETQ come from the germline V gene. CDR3 bases: TGCGCCAGCAGCAGAAGGACTAGCGGGTACCAAGAGACCCAGTACTTC. Translation gives CASSRRTSGYQETQYF.

V gene TRBV28 combines with J gene TRBJ2-5, with unresolved D. Germline V lookup: CDR1 MDHEN, CDR2 SYDVKM. The CDR3 spans 15 residues. The V and J ends lost 6 bases and 5 bases respectively, with 19 bases between them. The CDR3 spells CASSRRGGVQETQYF. The CDR3 DNA reads as TGTGCCAGCAGCCGAAGAGGTGGGGTGCAGGAGACCCAGTACTTC.

The chain links TRBV7-2 to TRBJ2-5; 7 nucleotides line up with TRBD1. Germline trimming cut 0 bases from V and 4 bases from J; bases unmatched to any gene: 20. Germline loops: CDR1 SGHTA, CDR2 FQGNSA. The CDR3 has 20 amino acids. DNA for the CDR3: TGTGCCAGCAGCTTAGCGTACGGGACAGAGTGGGCGACAAGGGGAGAGACCCAGTACTTC. Protein product: CASSLAYGTEWATRGETQYF.